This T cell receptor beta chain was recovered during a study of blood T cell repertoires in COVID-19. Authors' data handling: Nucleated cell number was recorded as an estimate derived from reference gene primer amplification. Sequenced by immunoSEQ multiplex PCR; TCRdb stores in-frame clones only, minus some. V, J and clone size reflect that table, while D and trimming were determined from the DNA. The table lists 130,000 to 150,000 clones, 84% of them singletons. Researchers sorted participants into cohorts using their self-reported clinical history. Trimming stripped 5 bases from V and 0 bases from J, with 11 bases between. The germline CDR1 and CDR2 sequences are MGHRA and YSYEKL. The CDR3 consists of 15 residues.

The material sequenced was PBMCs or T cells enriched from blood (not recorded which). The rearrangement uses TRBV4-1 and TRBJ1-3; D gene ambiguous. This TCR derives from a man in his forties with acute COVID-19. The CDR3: CASSGRRISGNTIYF. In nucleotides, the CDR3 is TGCGCCAGCAGCGGCCGGCGGATCTCTGGAAACACCATATATTTT.